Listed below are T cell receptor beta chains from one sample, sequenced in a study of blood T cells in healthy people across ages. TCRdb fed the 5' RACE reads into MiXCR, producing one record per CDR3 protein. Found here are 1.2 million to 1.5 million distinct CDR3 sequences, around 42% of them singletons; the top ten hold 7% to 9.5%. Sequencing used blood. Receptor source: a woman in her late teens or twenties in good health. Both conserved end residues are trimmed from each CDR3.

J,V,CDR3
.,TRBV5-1,ASSGGTGGDRRVSYEQY
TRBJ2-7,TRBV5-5,ASSSGTGDYYEQY
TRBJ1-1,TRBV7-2,ASSVEAGYTEAF
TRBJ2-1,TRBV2,ASRFSGYNEQF
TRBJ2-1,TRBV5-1,ASSLVGEHSYNEQF
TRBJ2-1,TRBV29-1,SVDGNEKF
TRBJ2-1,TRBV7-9,ASSLASGRTSEQF
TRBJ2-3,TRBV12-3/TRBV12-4,ASLQAAGANTQY
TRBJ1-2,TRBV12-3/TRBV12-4,ASTLRGPNYGYT
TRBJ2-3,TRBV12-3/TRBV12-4,ASSRGYSTDTQY
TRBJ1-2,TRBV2,ASLQGAEGYT
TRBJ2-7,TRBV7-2,ASTLTGISYEQY
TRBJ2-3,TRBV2,ASSEMIRAPQY
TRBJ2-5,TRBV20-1,SATGPLETQY
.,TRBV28,ASSFRYNEQY
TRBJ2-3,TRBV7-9,ASSAWRGVTDTQY
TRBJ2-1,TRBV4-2,ASSQTKGKGVLINEQF
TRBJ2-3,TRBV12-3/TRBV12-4,ASSFWGEDTQY
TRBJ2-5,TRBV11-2,ASSPIAAGSHEQY
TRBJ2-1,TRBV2,ASSSGTPAVNEQF